Following are 6 T cell receptor beta chains from one sample sequenced in a study of cytomegalovirus exposure and HLA in healthy donors. A multiplex PCR was run with 60 Vbeta primers and 13 Jbeta primers. Repertoires were generated with immunoSEQ multiplex PCR, while TCRdb's copy carries only in-frame clones and drops some. The table lists around 200,000 clones, around 77% of them singletons, with approximately 2% in the top ten. The sequenced sample was PBMCs. The receptors were sampled from a man under 40 in good health and CMV-seronegative.

The genes are TRBV15 and TRBJ1-2; 7 bases are shared with TRBD1. This CDR3 contains 15 residues. V lost 3 bases to trimming and J lost 1 base; unmatched junction nucleotides: 5. CDR1 and CDR2 from the germline V gene are LNHNV and YYDKDF (reference sequence). In nucleotides, the CDR3 is TGTGCCACCAGCAGGGATTCAGGGGGTAACTATGGCTACACCTTC. Its protein is CATSRDSGGNYGYTF.

The rearrangement joins TRBV2 to TRBJ1-5; unclear D gene. V lost 6 bases and J lost 8, with 8 bases in between. The CDR3 consists of 11 residues. Germline V gives CDR1 SNHLY, CDR2 FYNNEI. CDR3 bases: TGTGCCAGCAGGGCCCTGGAGCCCCAGCATTTT. Protein product: CASRALEPQHF.

In regard to this clone: A junction end diverges from the germline sequence, so it may reflect a read error. Other DNA sequences in this sample translate to the same CDR3. V and J are TRBV10-3 and TRBJ1-5; 9 bases align to TRBD1. CDR1 and CDR2 (germline): ENHRY, SYGVKD. The CDR3 has 16 residues. Here the CDR3 reads CAISERQGQGSQPQHF. CDR3 coding DNA: TGTGCCATCAGTGAGCGCCAGGGACAGGGTAGTCAGCCACAGCATTTT.

The chain couples TRBV7-9 to TRBJ2-7, with 13 positions matching TRBD2. The germline V gene has CDR1 SEHNR and CDR2 FQNEAQ (reference sequence). The CDR3 is 15 residues long. J lost 2 bases, V lost 4 bases, and 2 bases had no gene match. CDR3 amino acids: CASSSGLAGPYEQYF. CDR3 in DNA: TGTGCCAGCAGCTCGGGACTAGCGGGGCCCTACGAGCAGTACTTC. The entire variable domain, with the rest obtained from reference TRBV7-9 and TRBJ2-7, is as follows: DTGVSQNPRHKITKRGQNVTFRCDPISEHNRLYWYRQTLGQGPEFLTYFQNEAQLEKSRLLSDRFSAERPKGSFSTLEIQRTEQGDSAMYLCASSSGLAGPYEQYFGPGTRLTVT.

The gene calls are TRBV29-1 and TRBJ1-4; D might be TRBD1 (5 bases). The CDR3 is made up of 13 amino acids. Trimming pared 1 base from V and 6 bases from J, leaving 9 bases between. Germline V gene lookup returns CDR1 SQVTM and CDR2 ANQGSEA. The CDR3 sequence is CSVEGSGYEKLFF. The CDR3 nucleotides read TGCAGCGTTGAAGGGTCAGGGTATGAAAAACTGTTTTTT. The full variable domain, in which reference TRBV29-1 and TRBJ1-4 provide the parts outside the CDR3, is SAVISQKPSRDICQRGTSLTIQCQVDSQVTMMFWYRQQPGQSLTLIATANQGSEATYESGFVIDKFPISRPNLTFSTLTVSNMSPEDSSIYLCSVEGSGYEKLFFGSGTQLSVL.

The chain links TRBV9 to TRBJ2-1, with D perhaps matching TRBD1 (6 bases). Trimming stripped 7 bases from V and 2 bases from J, with 22 bases between. The CDR3 covers 17 residues. Germline CDR1 SGDLS, CDR2 YYNGEE. The CDR3 nucleotides are TGTGCCAGCGGGACATCCTTCAATTTTGCCGCCTACAATGAGCAGTTCTTC. It is translated as CASGTSFNFAAYNEQFF.